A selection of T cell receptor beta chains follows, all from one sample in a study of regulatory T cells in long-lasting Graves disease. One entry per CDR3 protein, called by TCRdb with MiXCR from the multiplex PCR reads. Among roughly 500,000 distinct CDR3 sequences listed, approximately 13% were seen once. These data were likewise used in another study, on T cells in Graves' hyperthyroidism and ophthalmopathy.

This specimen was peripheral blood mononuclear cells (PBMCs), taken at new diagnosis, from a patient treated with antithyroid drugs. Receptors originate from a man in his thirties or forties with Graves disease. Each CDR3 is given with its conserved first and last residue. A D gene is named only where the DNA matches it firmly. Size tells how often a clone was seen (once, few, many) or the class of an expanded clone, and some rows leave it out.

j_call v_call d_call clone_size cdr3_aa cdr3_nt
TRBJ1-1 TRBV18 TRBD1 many CASSQRDRVGNTEAFF TGTGCCAGCTCACAACGGGACAGGGTGGGGAACACTGAAGCTTTCTTT
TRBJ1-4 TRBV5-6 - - CASSWTIDEKLFF TGTGCCAGCAGCTGGACCATAGATGAAAAACTGTTTTTT
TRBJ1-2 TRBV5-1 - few CASSLGTEGYGYTF TGCGCCAGCAGCTTGGGGACGGAGGGGTATGGCTACACCTTC
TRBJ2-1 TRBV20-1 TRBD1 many CGATDRAPYNEQFF TGCGGTGCAACTGACAGGGCACCCTACAATGAGCAGTTCTTC
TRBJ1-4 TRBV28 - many CASSLPLGATNEKLFF TGTGCCAGCAGTTTACCCTTGGGGGCAACTAATGAAAAACTGTTTTTT
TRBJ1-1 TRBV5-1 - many CASSLGPYWSTEAFF TGCGCCAGCAGCTTGGGACCGTATTGGAGCACTGAAGCTTTCTTT
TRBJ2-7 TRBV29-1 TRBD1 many CSVGGTGGSYEQYF TGCAGCGTCGGCGGGACAGGGGGCTCCTACGAGCAGTACTTC
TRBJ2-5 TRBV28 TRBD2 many CASSQTSGRDETQYF TGTGCCAGCAGCCAGACTAGCGGGAGGGATGAGACCCAGTACTTC
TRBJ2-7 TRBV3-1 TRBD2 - CASSPHGTSHRGEQYF TGTGCCAGCAGCCCTCACGGGACTAGCCACCGTGGCGAGCAGTACTTC
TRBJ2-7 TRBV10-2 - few CASSESGGKGEQYF TGCGCCAGCAGTGAGTCCGGCGGGAAGGGCGAGCAGTACTTC
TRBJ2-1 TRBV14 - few CASSKARSYNEQFF TGTGCCAGCAGTAAGGCCCGATCCTACAATGAGCAGTTCTTC
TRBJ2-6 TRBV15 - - CATTDFPRAGANVLTF TGTGCCACTACAGACTTCCCGAGAGCTGGGGCCAACGTCCTGACTTTC
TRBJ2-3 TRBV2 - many CASSDRRTQYF TGTGCCAGCAGTGACAGGCGTACGCAGTATTTT
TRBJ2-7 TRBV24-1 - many CATSDLNEQYF TGTGCCACCAGTGATTTGAACGAGCAGTACTTC
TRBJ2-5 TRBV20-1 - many CSARDLRAQETQYF TGCAGTGCTAGAGATTTGAGGGCCCAAGAGACCCAGTACTTC
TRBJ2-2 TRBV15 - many CATSTRWTISGELFF TGTGCCACCAGCACCCGATGGACTATATCCGGGGAGCTGTTTTTT
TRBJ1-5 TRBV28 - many CASVTGGSNSNQPQHF TGTGCCAGCGTCACAGGAGGGTCCAATAGCAATCAGCCCCAGCATTTT
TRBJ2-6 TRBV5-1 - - CASSLGRGSSGANVLTF TGCGCCAGCAGCTTAGGTCGGGGGTCCTCTGGGGCCAACGTCCTGACTTTC